What follows is one T cell receptor (beta chain) and its context. The germline CDR1 and CDR2 sequences are LNHDA and SQIVND (reference sequence). Losses at the gene ends were 7 bases for V and 4 bases for J; bases not matched to a gene: 11. The CDR3 length is 15 residues. The sample belongs to a study of blood T cell repertoires in COVID-19. Profiling relied on immunoSEQ multiplex PCR, and the TCRdb table lists in-frame clones only, not all of them. The sample carries 200,000 to 250,000 clones, around nine tenths recorded once. This chain links TRBV19 with TRBJ2-3; 7 positions match TRBD1. This TCR was recovered from a man in his 60s who had recovered from COVID-19. Input material: peripheral blood. The CDR3 region has the DNA TGTGCCAGTAATCGCCGGGACAGAGGGGCAGATACGCAGTATTTT. Translating it yields CASNRRDRGADTQYF.